These T cell receptor beta chains were read from a single sample in a study of T cell responses to AZD1222 COVID-19 vaccine. Data came from immunoSEQ multiplex PCR; TCRdb stores just in-frame clones and leaves some out. The sample contains approximately 180,000 clones, approximately 90% of which appear only once. The sample in question was peripheral blood, obtained on day 0 of AZD1222 vaccination. The receptors shown here come from an adult in good health. Both conserved end residues are part of each CDR3. Each record gives: CDR3 protein, CDR3 DNA, clone size, D gene, J gene, V gene. D genes are given only for firm matches. Rows give clone size only sometimes, using once, few, many, or a class for an expanded clone.

CDR3 protein: CASSTQGVGPQHF
CDR3 DNA: TGTGCCAGTAGTACCCAGGGGGTCGGGCCCCAGCATTTT
clone size: .
D gene: TRBD1
J gene: TRBJ1-5
V gene: TRBV19

CDR3 protein: CASGLGGPSTDTQYF
CDR3 DNA: TGTGCTAGTGGTTTAGGAGGGCCTAGCACAGATACGCAGTATTTT
clone size: .
D gene: .
J gene: TRBJ2-3
V gene: TRBV12-5

CDR3 protein: CASSEMGGGYGYTF
CDR3 DNA: TGTGCCAGCAGTGAGATGGGGGGCGGCTATGGCTACACCTTC
clone size: .
D gene: .
J gene: TRBJ1-2
V gene: TRBV2

CDR3 protein: CSVPVGGTAFF
CDR3 DNA: TGCAGCGTCCCGGTGGGAGGGACAGCTTTCTTT
clone size: .
D gene: .
J gene: TRBJ1-1
V gene: TRBV29-1

CDR3 protein: CASSLGGGGVSYEQYF
CDR3 DNA: TGTGCCAGCAGCTTAGGGGGGGGCGGGGTATCCTACGAGCAGTACTTC
clone size: .
D gene: .
J gene: TRBJ2-7
V gene: TRBV7-2

CDR3 protein: CASSGTLANTGELFF
CDR3 DNA: TGTGCCAGCAGTGGGACGCTCGCGAACACCGGGGAGCTGTTTTTT
clone size: .
D gene: .
J gene: TRBJ2-2
V gene: TRBV2

CDR3 protein: CASSPDRGRANSYEQYF
CDR3 DNA: TGTGCCAGCAGCCCGGACAGGGGACGCGCAAATTCCTACGAGCAGTACTTC
clone size: .
D gene: TRBD1
J gene: TRBJ2-7
V gene: TRBV5-6

CDR3 protein: CASSAGGGANQPQHF
CDR3 DNA: TGTGCCAGTAGCGCCGGAGGGGGTGCCAATCAGCCCCAGCATTTT
clone size: .
D gene: .
J gene: TRBJ1-5
V gene: TRBV19

CDR3 protein: CASSSRGPVNEQFF
CDR3 DNA: TGTGCCAGCAGCTCCAGGGGGCCGGTCAATGAGCAGTTCTTC
clone size: .
D gene: TRBD1
J gene: TRBJ2-1
V gene: TRBV6-2/TRBV6-3

CDR3 protein: CSVDDGGELFF
CDR3 DNA: TGCAGCGTTGATGATGGGGGGGAGCTGTTTTTT
clone size: .
D gene: .
J gene: TRBJ2-2
V gene: TRBV29-1

CDR3 protein: CAIGGVSYNEQFF
CDR3 DNA: TGTGCCATCGGCGGGGTCTCCTACAATGAGCAGTTCTTC
clone size: .
D gene: .
J gene: TRBJ2-1
V gene: TRBV10-3

CDR3 protein: CATSVDRSYEQYF
CDR3 DNA: TGTGCCACCAGCGTGGACAGGTCCTACGAGCAGTACTTC
clone size: .
D gene: TRBD1
J gene: TRBJ2-7
V gene: TRBV15

CDR3 protein: CASSPWGDTGNEQFF
CDR3 DNA: TGTGCCAGCAGCCCCTGGGGGGATACGGGGAATGAGCAGTTCTTC
clone size: .
D gene: .
J gene: TRBJ2-1
V gene: TRBV3-1/TRBV3-2

CDR3 protein: CASSVEPMTLYGYTF
CDR3 DNA: TGTGCCAGCAGCGTAGAACCGATGACCCTATATGGCTACACCTTC
clone size: .
D gene: .
J gene: TRBJ1-2
V gene: TRBV9

CDR3 protein: CASTGTSHHEQYF
CDR3 DNA: TGTGCCAGTACCGGGACTAGCCATCACGAGCAGTACTTC
clone size: .
D gene: TRBD2
J gene: TRBJ2-7
V gene: TRBV7-9

CDR3 protein: CASSNTPGAYLPETQYF
CDR3 DNA: TGTGCCAGTAGTAACACCCCCGGGGCCTATCTCCCAGAGACCCAGTACTTC
clone size: .
D gene: .
J gene: TRBJ2-5
V gene: TRBV19

CDR3 protein: CASSLPDSLTHYGYTF
CDR3 DNA: TGTGCCAGCAGCTTACCGGACTCCCTGACCCACTATGGCTACACCTTC
clone size: few
D gene: .
J gene: TRBJ1-2
V gene: TRBV7-2

CDR3 protein: CASSLGPAGYTF
CDR3 DNA: TGTGCCAGCAGCCTTGGGCCGGCGGGCTACACCTTC
clone size: .
D gene: .
J gene: TRBJ1-2
V gene: TRBV7-8

CDR3 protein: CASSQAEAGNYGYTF
CDR3 DNA: TGCGCCAGCAGCCAAGCGGAAGCGGGAAACTATGGCTACACCTTC
clone size: .
D gene: .
J gene: TRBJ1-2
V gene: TRBV4-1

CDR3 protein: CASSSSGLVGETQYF
CDR3 DNA: TGTGCCAGCAGCTCCTCCGGTTTGGTCGGGGAGACCCAGTACTTC
clone size: once
D gene: .
J gene: TRBJ2-5
V gene: TRBV7-3

CDR3 protein: CASSLGLAGVPDTQYF
CDR3 DNA: TGTGCCAGCAGCTTAGGGCTAGCGGGGGTTCCAGATACGCAGTATTTT
clone size: .
D gene: TRBD2
J gene: TRBJ2-3
V gene: TRBV7-8

CDR3 protein: CAWSPTGEAFF
CDR3 DNA: TGTGCCTGGAGTCCGACAGGTGAAGCTTTCTTT
clone size: .
D gene: .
J gene: TRBJ1-1
V gene: TRBV30

CDR3 protein: CASSAPRTGRYNSPLHF
CDR3 DNA: TGTGCCAGCAGCGCTCCCCGGACAGGGCGCTATAATTCACCCCTCCACTTT
clone size: .
D gene: TRBD1
J gene: TRBJ1-6
V gene: TRBV9

CDR3 protein: CASSGDRGPSYGYTF
CDR3 DNA: TGTGCCAGCAGCGGGGACAGAGGGCCTTCCTATGGCTACACCTTC
clone size: .
D gene: TRBD1
J gene: TRBJ1-2
V gene: TRBV7-2

CDR3 protein: CASSPRTGNTEAFF
CDR3 DNA: TGTGCCAGCAGCCCCAGGACAGGGAACACTGAAGCTTTCTTT
clone size: once
D gene: TRBD1
J gene: TRBJ1-1
V gene: TRBV2

CDR3 protein: CASSLAGGWNEQFF
CDR3 DNA: TGTGCCAGCAGCTTAGCTGGGGGTTGGAATGAGCAGTTCTTC
clone size: .
D gene: .
J gene: TRBJ2-1
V gene: TRBV7-3

CDR3 protein: CASSPPDGQGRYEQYF
CDR3 DNA: TGTGCCAGCAGCCCTCCAGACGGACAGGGACGGTACGAGCAGTACTTC
clone size: .
D gene: TRBD1
J gene: TRBJ2-7
V gene: TRBV7-9

CDR3 protein: CASSQSDGSNQPQHF
CDR3 DNA: TGCGCCAGCAGCCAATCAGACGGGTCAAATCAGCCCCAGCATTTT
clone size: .
D gene: .
J gene: TRBJ1-5
V gene: TRBV4-3

CDR3 protein: CAWTLQGGSPLHF
CDR3 DNA: TGTGCCTGGACCCTACAAGGGGGTTCACCCCTCCACTTT
clone size: .
D gene: .
J gene: TRBJ1-6
V gene: TRBV30

CDR3 protein: CATSSPPGAGGVGELFF
CDR3 DNA: TGTGCCACCAGCAGTCCCCCGGGGGCAGGGGGCGTCGGGGAGCTGTTTTTT
clone size: .
D gene: TRBD1
J gene: TRBJ2-2
V gene: TRBV15

CDR3 protein: CAWSAGTTRTEAFF
CDR3 DNA: TGTGCCTGGAGTGCCGGGACCACAAGGACTGAAGCTTTCTTT
clone size: .
D gene: .
J gene: TRBJ1-1
V gene: TRBV30

CDR3 protein: CASSQPDATEDYTF
CDR3 DNA: TGTGCCAGCAGCCAACCCGATGCCACAGAGGACTACACCTTC
clone size: .
D gene: .
J gene: TRBJ1-2
V gene: TRBV3-1/TRBV3-2

CDR3 protein: CASSKGRGYTF
CDR3 DNA: TGTGCCAGCAGTAAGGGCCGTGGCTACACCTTC
clone size: .
D gene: .
J gene: TRBJ1-2
V gene: TRBV12-3/TRBV12-4

CDR3 protein: CSVGNRARAEAFF
CDR3 DNA: TGCAGCGTCGGAAACAGGGCGCGCGCTGAAGCTTTCTTT
clone size: .
D gene: .
J gene: TRBJ1-1
V gene: TRBV29-1

CDR3 protein: CASSQYGISYEQYF
CDR3 DNA: TGTGCCAGCAGCCAATACGGGATCTCCTACGAGCAGTACTTC
clone size: .
D gene: .
J gene: TRBJ2-7
V gene: TRBV14

CDR3 protein: CASSQDYGGGIEAFF
CDR3 DNA: TGCGCCAGCAGCCAAGATTACGGGGGCGGAATTGAAGCTTTCTTT
clone size: .
D gene: .
J gene: TRBJ1-1
V gene: TRBV4-1

CDR3 protein: CASSNPGASGGAKAYEQYF
CDR3 DNA: TGTGCCAGCAGCAACCCCGGGGCTAGCGGGGGGGCGAAGGCCTACGAGCAGTACTTC
clone size: .
D gene: .
J gene: TRBJ2-7
V gene: TRBV21-1

CDR3 protein: CAWTFRGNTEAFF
CDR3 DNA: TGTGCCTGGACCTTCCGGGGGAACACTGAAGCTTTCTTT
clone size: .
D gene: .
J gene: TRBJ1-1
V gene: TRBV30

CDR3 protein: CASSRPGTDNYGYTF
CDR3 DNA: TGCGCCAGCAGCCGTCCCGGGACAGACAACTATGGCTACACCTTC
clone size: .
D gene: TRBD1
J gene: TRBJ1-2
V gene: TRBV4-1

CDR3 protein: CASSGTGGGDTQYF
CDR3 DNA: TGTGCCAGCAGTGGGACAGGGGGCGGAGATACGCAGTATTTT
clone size: .
D gene: TRBD1
J gene: TRBJ2-3
V gene: TRBV5-4

CDR3 protein: CASSPRGQASTDTQYF
CDR3 DNA: TGTGCCAGCAGCCCCAGGGGCCAGGCTAGCACAGATACGCAGTATTTT
clone size: .
D gene: .
J gene: TRBJ2-3
V gene: TRBV9

CDR3 protein: CASSQWKSPLHF
CDR3 DNA: TGTGCCAGCAGCCAGTGGAAATCACCCCTCCACTTT
clone size: once
D gene: .
J gene: TRBJ1-6
V gene: TRBV13

CDR3 protein: CASSAEGGYYEQYF
CDR3 DNA: TGTGCCAGCAGCGCCGAAGGGGGCTACTACGAGCAGTACTTC
clone size: .
D gene: TRBD1
J gene: TRBJ2-7
V gene: TRBV9

CDR3 protein: CASSQGPPRGRSNQPQHF
CDR3 DNA: TGCGCCAGCAGCCAAGGACCCCCCAGGGGGCGAAGCAATCAGCCCCAGCATTTT
clone size: .
D gene: TRBD1
J gene: TRBJ1-5
V gene: TRBV4-1

CDR3 protein: CASRVKVQGNTIYF
CDR3 DNA: TGTGCCAGTAGAGTGAAGGTCCAAGGAAACACCATATATTTT
clone size: .
D gene: .
J gene: TRBJ1-3
V gene: TRBV19

CDR3 protein: CAISGGGSTDTQYF
CDR3 DNA: TGTGCCATCTCCGGGGGGGGGAGCACAGATACGCAGTATTTT
clone size: .
D gene: TRBD2
J gene: TRBJ2-3
V gene: TRBV10-3

CDR3 protein: CAWMKGTEAFF
CDR3 DNA: TGTGCCTGGATGAAGGGGACTGAAGCTTTCTTT
clone size: once
D gene: .
J gene: TRBJ1-1
V gene: TRBV30

CDR3 protein: CASSIGQEYGYTF
CDR3 DNA: TGTGCCAGTAGTATCGGCCAGGAGTATGGCTACACCTTC
clone size: .
D gene: .
J gene: TRBJ1-2
V gene: TRBV19